The sample holds many counts of the clone carrying this TCR beta chain. With V trimmed by 5 bases and J by 7 bases, 6 bases remained unmatched. This CDR3 is built from 15 residues. Germline V gene data show CDR1 as LGHDT and CDR2 as YNNKEL (reference sequence). TCRdb independently ran MiXCR on the reads; one entry per CDR3 protein. This sample has approximately 240,000 distinct CDR3 sequences; about 30% occur once, and the top ten carry less than 8.5%. The data are from a study of kidney transplant recipient with SARS-CoV-2 infection. The specimen comprised a blood sample, sampled at baseline and on day 111 from a kidney transplant recipient. The chain recombines TRBV3-1 with TRBJ1-6; 9 positions agree with TRBD1. The clonotype comes from a male patient between 25 and 39 years old who had COVID-19 and was a kidney transplant recipient. Some of these T cells may belong to the graft donor. In nucleotides, the CDR3 is TGTGCCAGCAGCAGTACCGGGACAGGGAATTCACCCCTCCACTTT. Residues: CASSSTGTGNSPLHF.